Each of the 21 T cell receptor beta chains below was sequenced from the same sample in a study of identical twins (dated by TCRdb to the mid-2010s). The library came from 5' RACE. Sequencer: Illumina HiSeq 2000. TCRdb's own reprocessing of the public reads used fastp at Q25 and MiXCR and kept productive beta chains. One record per CDR3 amino acid sequence lists the most common genes and DNA. The sample table holds around 670,000 distinct CDR3 sequences, of which 5.5% to 6.5% were seen once. 1.5% to 2% of the sample is taken by the ten largest. The sequenced sample consisted of naive T cells sorted from blood. The intended sense of this specimen's cell subset or site label: cells isolated with a human naive T-cell isolation kit. Receptors originate from a man aged 18 to 30 in good health.

Only a few counts were recorded for this clonotype. The genes are TRBV29-1 and TRBJ1-1; D call uncertain. Trimming pared 4 bases from V and 1 base from J, leaving 13 bases between. The CDR3 has 14 amino acids. The germline gives CDR1 SQVTM, CDR2 ANQGSEA. The CDR3 DNA sequence: TGCAGCGTTGTATCAGACTTACCGAACACTGAAGCTTTCTTT. Its protein product is CSVVSDLPNTEAFF. The variable domain in full, completed from reference TRBV29-1 and TRBJ1-1, reads SAVISQKPSRDICQRGTSLTIQCQVDSQVTMMFWYRQQPGQSLTLIATANQGSEATYESGFVIDKFPISRPNLTFSTLTVSNMSPEDSSIYLCSVVSDLPNTEAFFGQGTRLTVV.

This clonotype was seen at least ten times. This rearrangement joins TRBV29-1 to TRBJ2-1, with TRBD2 matching 9 bases. V shed 6 bases, J shed 7 bases, and the junction held 7 bases outside the gene matches. Germline CDR1 is SQVTM and CDR2 is ANQGSEA. CDR3 length: 13 amino acids. CDR3 amino acids: CSVSGTSKNEQFF. The CDR3 DNA sequence: TGCAGCGTCTCCGGGACTAGCAAGAATGAGCAGTTCTTC.

The chain has TRBV11-2 and TRBJ2-1, with 13 bases that match TRBD2. The CDR3 length is 16 residues. The germline V gene encodes CDR1 SGHAT and CDR2 FQNNGV. V lost 4 bases and J lost 10; bases outside the gene matches: 10. The CDR3 reads CASSWGLAGNPGEQFF. CDR3 nucleotides: TGTGCCAGCAGCTGGGGACTAGCGGGGAACCCTGGGGAGCAGTTCTTC.

This clonotype turned up a few times. The CDR3 DNA is TGTGCCAGCACCTGGGACGTAGGATACGAGCAGTACGTC. Its translation: CASTWDVGYEQYV. The V call is TRBV11-2, the J call TRBJ2-7, with D perhaps given as TRBD1 or TRBD2 (5 bases each). V lost 7 bases to trimming and J lost 4 bases, with 14 bases between them. This CDR3 region has 13 residues. Germline CDR1 reads SGHAT; CDR2 reads FQNNGV.

A few counts support this clonotype. The chain links TRBV30 to TRBJ2-3, with 7 positions matching TRBD2. Looked up from germline, CDR1 is GTSNPN and CDR2 is SVGIG (reference sequence). V dropped 3 bases and J dropped 1; count of bases not matched to a gene: 4. This CDR3 region has 14 residues. CDR3 in amino acids: CAWRSGIGTDTQYF. DNA for the CDR3: TGTGCCTGGAGGAGCGGGATAGGCACAGATACGCAGTATTTT. Combining the CDR3 with reference TRBV30 and TRBJ2-3 gives the whole variable domain SQTIHQWPATLVQPVGSPLSLECTVEGTSNPNLYWYRQAAGRGLQLLFYSVGIGQISSEVPQNLSASRPQDRQFILSSKKLLLSDSGFYLCAWRSGIGTDTQYFGPGTRLTVL.

Ten or more counts support this clonotype. This chain uses TRBV29-1 with TRBJ2-3, with 8 bases lining up with TRBD2. The CDR3 is 15 amino acids. V lost 4 bases and J lost 4; bases outside the gene matches: 10. Per germline, CDR1 SQVTM and CDR2 ANQGSEA. This chain's CDR3 is CSVAAGRAYSDTQYF. The CDR3, as DNA: TGCAGCGTTGCTGCCGGGAGGGCCTATTCAGATACGCAGTATTTT.

This clonotype was recorded at least ten times. This sequence joins TRBV11-2 and TRBJ2-3; D remains unclear. CDR1 is SGHAT and CDR2 is FQNNGV in the germline V gene. This CDR3 region has 11 residues. Trimming shortened V by 10 bases and J by 4 bases, and 9 bases separated the two germline ends. The CDR3 DNA follows: TGTGCCACCCGTACGGCAGATACGCAGTATTTT. This gives the protein CATRTADTQYF.

CDR3 sequence (DNA): TGTGCCAGCAGCTTTAGCGGGAGGGCAACTTTGGGAGAGACCCAGTACTTC. The encoded protein is CASSFSGRATLGETQYF. The chain combines TRBV7-2 with TRBJ2-5; 11 bases align to TRBD2. There are 17 residues in the CDR3. Per the germline V gene, CDR1 is SGHTA and CDR2 is FQGNSA. V trimming: 3 bases; J trimming: 4 bases; junction bases outside the gene matches: 10.

CDR3 coding DNA: TGTGCCAGCAGCCAAGAGGTAGTAACTAGCGGGTACTACGAGCAGTACTTC. Residues: CASSQEVVTSGYYEQYF. This sequence joins TRBV4-2 and TRBJ2-7, with TRBD2 identical over 9 bases. Losses at the gene ends were 0 bases for V and 3 bases for J; bases not matched to a gene: 9. The CDR3 has 17 residues. The germline CDR1 and CDR2 sequences are LGHNA and YNFKEQ.

Many counts were recorded for this clonotype. The V gene is TRBV28, the J gene TRBJ2-7, with D hard to call. This CDR3 contains 10 residues. Trimming took off 6 bases at V and 4 bases at J, with 4 bases between the two ends. The germline CDR1 and CDR2 sequences are MDHEN and SYDVKM. This CDR3 is CASSRYEQYF. The CDR3 nucleotides read TGTGCCAGCAGCCGTTACGAGCAGTACTTC.

There are a few counts of this clonotype. The rearrangement joins TRBV7-9 to TRBJ2-1, with TRBD2 identical over 11 bases. J gave up 10 bases and V 1 base, and 9 bases lay outside the gene matches. Germline-derived CDR1 and CDR2 are SEHNR and FQNEAQ (reference sequence). The CDR3 spans 16 residues. CDR3 coding DNA: TGTGCCAGCAGCTTAGTAGTCCTAGCGGGAGGACGGGAGCAGTTCTTC. This encodes CASSLVVLAGGREQFF.

At least ten counts were recorded for this clonotype. CDR3 in DNA: TGTGCCAGCTATGGTCCCGGGGAGCTGTTTTTT. It specifies CASYGPGELFF. V and J are TRBV6-2 or TRBV6-3 and TRBJ2-2; D is unresolved. CDR1 is MNHEY, CDR2 SVGEGT, per germline. There are 11 residues in the CDR3. V was cut by 8 bases and J by 6 bases, with 7 bases left in between.

The table lists this clonotype with a few counts. The chain is built from TRBV12-5 and TRBJ2-3; D is undetermined. The germline CDR1 and CDR2 sequences are LGHNT and FRNRAP. The CDR3 is 14 residues long. V was cut by 6 bases and J by 1 base, with 11 bases left in between. The chain's CDR3 is CASGLLIRTDTQYF. The CDR3 DNA is TGTGCTAGTGGCCTCCTTATCCGCACAGATACGCAGTATTTT.

This clonotype came up many times. The rearrangement uses TRBV28 and TRBJ2-3, with 10 bases aligning to TRBD1. The germline V gene has CDR1 MDHEN and CDR2 SYDVKM. The V and J ends lost 9 bases and 2 bases, in that order; junction bases with no gene match: 5. CDR3 size: 14 residues. The CDR3 region has the DNA TGTGCCAGTTGGGACAGGGGCTTCACAGATACGCAGTATTTT. Protein sequence: CASWDRGFTDTQYF.

J is TRBJ1-5 and V is TRBV5-8, with D uncertain. Germline loops: CDR1 SGHTS, CDR2 YDEGEE. The CDR3 totals 16 residues. V was clipped by 4 bases and J by 7 bases, with 21 bases between them. In nucleotides, the CDR3 is TGTGCCAGCAGCCTCAACGACCTGGGAGGGCGCCAGCCCCAGCATTTT. Translation: CASSLNDLGGRQPQHF.

This rearrangement joins TRBV4-3 to TRBJ2-7; D not resolved. Trimming left V 0 bases short and J 1 base short, with 7 bases between. Germline V CDR1 and CDR2: LGHNA, YSLEER. CDR3 size: 14 residues. This CDR3 reads CASSQELVSYEQYF. CDR3 nucleotides: TGCGCCAGCAGCCAAGAGCTGGTTTCCTACGAGCAGTACTTC.

Worth noting for this clonotype: A much bigger clone sits one base away, suggesting this may be a read error. The chain links TRBV7-2 to TRBJ2-3; possibly TRBD2 for D (6 bases). V was cut by 3 bases and J by 5 bases, with 21 bases left in between. CDR3 length: 17 residues. The germline V gene has CDR1 SGHTA and CDR2 FQGNSA. CDR3 sequence (DNA): TGTGCCAGCAGCTTCCCATCTAGCGCGAGGGCGTTAGATACGCAGTATTTT. Amino acids: CASSFPSSARALDTQYF.

In this sample, this clonotype turned up many times. The genes are TRBV29-1 and TRBJ2-3; tentatively, D is TRBD2 (5 bases). Germline lookup yields CDR1 SQVTM and CDR2 ANQGSEA. V was shortened by 6 bases and J by 4 bases, with 11 bases between the two germline ends. CDR3 length: 12 amino acids. The CDR3 is CSVAYGADTQYF. CDR3 coding DNA: TGCAGCGTCGCCTACGGGGCAGATACGCAGTATTTT.

This clonotype was seen repeatedly, ten times or more. The chain has TRBV12-3 or TRBV12-4 and TRBJ2-1; 11 positions agree with TRBD2. Germline trimming cut 5 bases from V and 3 bases from J; bases unmatched to any gene: 3. The CDR3 length is 15 residues. CDR3 bases: TGTGCCAGCAGTGAGACTAGCGGGATCTACAATGAGCAGTTCTTC. It is translated as CASSETSGIYNEQFF.

This clonotype was counted at least ten times. The chain has TRBV12-3 or TRBV12-4 and TRBJ2-7; tentatively, D is TRBD1 (6 bases). Trimming pared 1 base from V and 5 bases from J, leaving 12 bases between. The CDR3 has 14 residues. DNA of the CDR3: TGTGCCAGCAGTTTAGTCCAGGGGTCCAACGAGCAGTACTTC. Amino acids: CASSLVQGSNEQYF.

This clonotype has ten or more counts. The J gene is TRBJ2-2, the V gene TRBV6-2 or TRBV6-3; TRBD1 or TRBD2 may be the D gene (5 bases each). The CDR3 has 13 residues. V was trimmed by 6 bases and J by 5 bases, leaving 10 bases between them. CDR1 is MNHEY, CDR2 SVGEGT, per germline. The DNA of the CDR3 is TGTGCCAGCAGCCCAGGGAGAACCGGGGAGCTGTTTTTT. It specifies CASSPGRTGELFF.